The 13 T cell receptor beta chains in this list originate from one sample, sequenced in a study of blood T cell repertoires in COVID-19. Here immunoSEQ multiplex PCR was the method, and the copy in TCRdb shows in-frame clones only, minus some. The data hold about 25,000 clones, with 89% observed a single time. Sequencing was done on a sample of peripheral blood. The receptors derive from a man aged 65 to 85 with acute or convalescent COVID-19.

The chain joins TRBV6-5 to TRBJ2-7; 7 nucleotides line up with TRBD2. Unmatched junction bases numbered 7, after V lost 4 bases and J lost 1 base. This CDR3 region has 15 residues. The germline V gene encodes CDR1 MNHEY and CDR2 SVGAGI. CDR3 DNA: TGTGCCAGCAGTTTACAGCTAGCGGAATCCTACGAGCAGTACTTC. It encodes CASSLQLAESYEQYF.

The V call is TRBV15, the J call TRBJ2-3, with a tentative D call TRBD1 (6 bases). Trimming shortened V by 1 base and J by 1 base, and 12 bases separated the two germline ends. Per germline, CDR1 LNHNV and CDR2 YYDKDF (reference sequence). This CDR3 region has 16 residues. CDR3 region: CATSRVGAGGTDTQYF. The CDR3, as DNA: TGTGCCACCAGCAGAGTCGGGGCAGGGGGCACAGATACGCAGTATTTT.

V is TRBV9 and J is TRBJ1-6; TRBD1 aligns across 8 bases. V shed 3 bases and J 7 bases; nucleotides not matched to a gene: 6. The CDR3 consists of 15 residues. Germline V gene sequence: CDR1 SGDLS, CDR2 YYNGEE. The CDR3 sequence is CASSGGQGGNSPLHF. CDR3 DNA: TGTGCCAGCAGCGGTGGACAGGGAGGGAATTCACCCCTCCACTTT.

V usage is TRBV5-6 and J usage is TRBJ2-1; D call uncertain. In germline, CDR1 is SGHDT, CDR2 YYEEEE. The CDR3 runs 11 residues. Trimming cost V 2 bases and J 9 bases, with 6 bases left between them. This CDR3 reads CASSLGGEQFF. CDR3 in DNA: TGTGCCAGCAGCTTAGGCGGTGAGCAGTTCTTC.

The CDR3 region is CASRRHTSNQPQHF. The DNA for the CDR3 is TGTGCCTCTAGAAGGCATACAAGCAATCAGCCCCAGCATTTT. The chain combines TRBV28 with TRBJ1-5; D is unclear. Trimming left V 11 bases short and J 1 base short, with 15 bases between. Germline lookup yields CDR1 MDHEN and CDR2 SYDVKM. The CDR3 is made up of 14 amino acids. Together with reference TRBV28 and TRBJ1-5, the CDR3 gives the full variable domain: DVKVTQSSRYLVKRTGEKVFLECVQDMDHENMFWYRQDPGLGLRLIYFSYDVKMKEKGDIPEGYSVSREKKERFSLILESASTNQTSMYLCASRRHTSNQPQHFGDGTRLSIL.

The chain combines TRBV30 with TRBJ1-5; D perhaps matches TRBD1 (6 bases). The length of the CDR3 is 13 residues. With 3 bases removed from V and 5 bases from J, the gap between germline ends came to 11 bases. The germline gives CDR1 GTSNPN, CDR2 SVGIG (reference sequence). For the CDR3, the DNA is TGTGCCTGGAGCCCACAGGGAGATCAGCCCCAGCATTTT. Translated, it gives CAWSPQGDQPQHF.

The J gene is TRBJ2-7, the V gene TRBV5-1; a weak D match, TRBD2 (5 bases). The V gene lost 1 base and the J gene lost 0 bases, with 5 bases spanning the gap. Germline lookup yields CDR1 SGHRS and CDR2 YFSETQ. This CDR3 contains 13 residues. CDR3 nucleotide sequence: TGCGCCAGCAGCTTGCGGGGCTCCTACGAGCAGTACTTC. Residues: CASSLRGSYEQYF. Full variable domain (remainder filled in from reference TRBV5-1 and TRBJ2-7): KAGVTQTPRYLIKTRGQQVTLSCSPISGHRSVSWYQQTPGQGLQFLFEYFSETQRNKGNFPGRFSGRQFSNSRSEMNVSTLELGDSALYLCASSLRGSYEQYFGPGTRLTVT.

The V call is TRBV7-3, the J call TRBJ2-3; 10 nucleotides align to TRBD2. The CDR3 totals 15 residues. V gave up 5 bases and J gave up 8 bases; unmatched junction bases: 10. The germline CDR1 and CDR2 sequences are SGHTA and FQGTGA. The CDR3 loop reads CASSPRGTSEGTQYF. CDR3 nucleotide sequence: TGTGCCAGCAGCCCTAGGGGGACTAGCGAGGGTACGCAGTATTTT.

DNA of the CDR3: TGTGCCAGCAGTTTATTTTCGGGAGAAGCTTTCTTT. It encodes CASSLFSGEAFF. The chain joins TRBV28 to TRBJ1-1; no definite D call. CDR3 length: 12 amino acids. From germline, CDR1 is MDHEN and CDR2 SYDVKM. The V end was cut by 1 base, the J end by 8 bases, with 8 bases between.

The chain uses TRBV3-1 (or the pseudogene TRBV3-2) and TRBJ2-3; 8 bases align to TRBD2. CDR3 length equals 18 residues. Germline V gives CDR1 LGHDT, CDR2 YNNKEL (reference sequence). The V and J ends lost 0 bases and 3 bases, in that order; junction bases with no gene match: 11. The CDR3: CASSQDGGLEHLTDTQYF. DNA for the CDR3: TGTGCCAGCAGCCAAGATGGGGGACTAGAGCATTTGACAGATACGCAGTATTTT.

The rearrangement joins TRBV6-5 to TRBJ2-1; 10 bases fit TRBD2. Germline trimming cut 2 bases from V and 2 bases from J; bases unmatched to any gene: 3. CDR1 and CDR2 from the germline V gene are MNHEY and SVGAGI. The CDR3 loop spans 16 amino acids. The chain's CDR3 is CASSYTSGTTYNEQFF. CDR3 nucleotide sequence: TGTGCCAGCAGTTACACTAGCGGGACTACCTACAATGAGCAGTTCTTC.

The V and J genes are TRBV2 and TRBJ2-5; D is undetermined. Trimming shortened V by 3 bases and J by 5 bases, and 10 bases separated the two germline ends. The CDR3 extends over 13 amino acids. Germline-derived CDR1 and CDR2 are SNHLY and FYNNEI. The CDR3 DNA sequence: TGTGCCAGCAGTGAGGCGTTCGGGGAGACCCAGTACTTC. It encodes CASSEAFGETQYF.

The rearrangement uses TRBV5-4 and TRBJ2-2; 16 bases are a match to TRBD2. The J segment lost 7 bases and the V segment lost 3 bases, leaving 3 bases of the junction unmatched. The germline CDR1 and CDR2 sequences are SGHNT and YYREEE (reference sequence). This CDR3 has 16 residues. The CDR3 region has the DNA TGTGCCAGCAGCTCGGGGACTAGCGGGAGGGACGGGGAGCTGTTTTTT. Translated: CASSSGTSGRDGELFF.